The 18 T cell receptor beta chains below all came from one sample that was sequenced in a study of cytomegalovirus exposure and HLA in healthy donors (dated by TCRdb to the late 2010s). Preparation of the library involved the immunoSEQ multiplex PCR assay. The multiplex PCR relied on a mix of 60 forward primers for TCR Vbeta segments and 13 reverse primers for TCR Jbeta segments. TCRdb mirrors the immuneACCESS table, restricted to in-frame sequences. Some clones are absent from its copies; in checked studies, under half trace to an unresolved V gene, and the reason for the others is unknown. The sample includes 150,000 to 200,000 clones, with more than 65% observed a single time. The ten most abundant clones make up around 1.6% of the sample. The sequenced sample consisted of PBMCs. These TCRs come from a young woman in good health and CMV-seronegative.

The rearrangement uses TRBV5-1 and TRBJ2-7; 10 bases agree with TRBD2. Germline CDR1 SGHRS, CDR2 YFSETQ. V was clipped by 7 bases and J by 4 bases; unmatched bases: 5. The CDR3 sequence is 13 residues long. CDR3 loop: CASRTSGTYEQYF. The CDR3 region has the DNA TGCGCCAGCCGGACTAGCGGAACTTACGAGCAGTACTTC.

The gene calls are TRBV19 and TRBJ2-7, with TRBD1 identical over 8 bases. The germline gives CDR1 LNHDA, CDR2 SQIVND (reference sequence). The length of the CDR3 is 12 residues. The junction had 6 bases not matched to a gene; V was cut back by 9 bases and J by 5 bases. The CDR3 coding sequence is TGTGCCAGCGGACAGGGAAGAAACGAGCAGTACTTC. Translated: CASGQGRNEQYF.

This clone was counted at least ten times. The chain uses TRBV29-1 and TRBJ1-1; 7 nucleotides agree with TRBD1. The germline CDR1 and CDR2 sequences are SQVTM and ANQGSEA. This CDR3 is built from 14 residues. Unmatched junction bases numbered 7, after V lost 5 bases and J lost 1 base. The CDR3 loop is CSVRRDRANTEAFF. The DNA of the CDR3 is TGCAGCGTTCGTCGCGACAGGGCGAACACTGAAGCTTTCTTT.

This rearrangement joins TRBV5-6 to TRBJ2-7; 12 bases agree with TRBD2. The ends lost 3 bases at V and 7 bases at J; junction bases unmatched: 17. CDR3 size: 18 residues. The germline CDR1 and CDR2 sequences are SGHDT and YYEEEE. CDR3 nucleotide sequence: TGTGCCAGCAGCTGGAGACTAGCGGGAGCCCATTCCACGGGGGAGCAGTACTTC. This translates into CASSWRLAGAHSTGEQYF.

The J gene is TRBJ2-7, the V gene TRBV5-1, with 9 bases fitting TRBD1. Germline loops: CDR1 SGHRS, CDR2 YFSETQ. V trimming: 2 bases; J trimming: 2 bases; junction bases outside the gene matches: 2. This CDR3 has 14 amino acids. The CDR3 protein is CASSLGTGTYEQYF. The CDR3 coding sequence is TGCGCCAGCAGCTTAGGGACAGGGACCTACGAGCAGTACTTC.

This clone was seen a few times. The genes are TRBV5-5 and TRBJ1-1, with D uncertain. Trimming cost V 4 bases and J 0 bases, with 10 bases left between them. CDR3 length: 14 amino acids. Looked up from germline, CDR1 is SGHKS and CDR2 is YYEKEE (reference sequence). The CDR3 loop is CASSLQDLNTEAFF. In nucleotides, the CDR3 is TGTGCCAGCAGCCTGCAGGATTTGAACACTGAAGCTTTCTTT.

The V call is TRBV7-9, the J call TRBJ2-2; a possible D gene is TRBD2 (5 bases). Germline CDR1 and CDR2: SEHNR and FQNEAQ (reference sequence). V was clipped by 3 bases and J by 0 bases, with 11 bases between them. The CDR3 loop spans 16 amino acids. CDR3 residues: CASSLRVASNTGELFF. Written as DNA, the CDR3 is TGTGCCAGCAGCTTGCGGGTAGCATCGAACACCGGGGAGCTGTTTTTT.

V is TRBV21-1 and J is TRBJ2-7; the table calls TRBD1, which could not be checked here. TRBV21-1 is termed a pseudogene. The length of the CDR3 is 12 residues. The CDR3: CASSNYTYEQYF. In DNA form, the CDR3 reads TGTGCCAGCAGCAATTATACATACGAGCAGTACTTC.

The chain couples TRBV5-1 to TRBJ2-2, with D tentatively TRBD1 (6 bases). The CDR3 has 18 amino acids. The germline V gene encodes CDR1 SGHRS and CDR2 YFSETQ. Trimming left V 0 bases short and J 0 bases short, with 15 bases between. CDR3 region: CASSLEWGQGTNTGELFF. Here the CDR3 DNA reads TGCGCCAGCAGCTTGGAGTGGGGGCAGGGAACGAACACCGGGGAGCTGTTTTTT.

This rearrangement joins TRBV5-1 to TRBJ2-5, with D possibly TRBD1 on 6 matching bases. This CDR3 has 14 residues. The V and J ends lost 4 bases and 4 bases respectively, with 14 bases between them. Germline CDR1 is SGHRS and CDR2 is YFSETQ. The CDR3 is CASSPRLGAETQYF. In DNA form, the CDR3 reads TGCGCCAGCAGCCCTCGACTGGGGGCAGAGACCCAGTACTTC.

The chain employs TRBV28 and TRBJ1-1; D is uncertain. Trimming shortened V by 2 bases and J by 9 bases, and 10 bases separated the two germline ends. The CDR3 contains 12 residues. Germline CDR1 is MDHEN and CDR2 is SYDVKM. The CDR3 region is CASSLGGLQAFF. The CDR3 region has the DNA TGTGCCAGCAGTTTAGGAGGGCTTCAAGCTTTCTTT.

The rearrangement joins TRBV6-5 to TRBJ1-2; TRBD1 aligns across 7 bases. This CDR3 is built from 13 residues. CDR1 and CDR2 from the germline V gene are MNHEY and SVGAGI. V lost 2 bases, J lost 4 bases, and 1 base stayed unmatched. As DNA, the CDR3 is TGTGCCAGCAGTTACGGGACAGTCTATGGCTACACCTTC. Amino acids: CASSYGTVYGYTF.

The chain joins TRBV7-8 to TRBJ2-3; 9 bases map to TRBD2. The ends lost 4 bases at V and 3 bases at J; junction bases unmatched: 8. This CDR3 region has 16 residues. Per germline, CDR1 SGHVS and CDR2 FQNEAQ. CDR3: CASSSRGGRATDTQYF. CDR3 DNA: TGTGCCAGCAGCTCCCGGGGCGGGAGGGCTACAGATACGCAGTATTTT. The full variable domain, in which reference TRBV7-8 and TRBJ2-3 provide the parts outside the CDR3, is GAGVSQSPRYKVAKRGQDVALRCDPISGHVSLFWYQQALGQGPEFLTYFQNEAQLDKSGLPSDRFFAERPEGSVSTLKIQRTQQEDSAVYLCASSSRGGRATDTQYFGPGTRLTVL.

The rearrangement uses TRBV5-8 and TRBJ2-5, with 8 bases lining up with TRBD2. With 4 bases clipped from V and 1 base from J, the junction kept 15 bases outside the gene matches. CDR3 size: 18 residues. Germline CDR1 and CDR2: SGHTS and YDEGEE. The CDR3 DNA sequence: TGTGCCAGCAGCCGGGCGACCACTAGCGGAATACCCCAAGAGACCCAGTACTTC. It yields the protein CASSRATTSGIPQETQYF. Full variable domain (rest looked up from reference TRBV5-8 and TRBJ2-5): EAGVTQSPTHLIKTRGQQATLRCSPISGHTSVYWYQQALGLGLQFLLWYDEGEERNRGNFPPRFSGRQFPNYSSELNVNALELEDSALYLCASSRATTSGIPQETQYFGPGTRLLVL.

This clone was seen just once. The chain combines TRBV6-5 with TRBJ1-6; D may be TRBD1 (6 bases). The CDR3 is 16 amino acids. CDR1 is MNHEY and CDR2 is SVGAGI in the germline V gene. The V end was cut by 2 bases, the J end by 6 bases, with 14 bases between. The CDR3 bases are TGTGCCAGCAGTTACCTCCCGGGGACACTTAATTCACCCCTCCACTTT. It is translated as CASSYLPGTLNSPLHF.

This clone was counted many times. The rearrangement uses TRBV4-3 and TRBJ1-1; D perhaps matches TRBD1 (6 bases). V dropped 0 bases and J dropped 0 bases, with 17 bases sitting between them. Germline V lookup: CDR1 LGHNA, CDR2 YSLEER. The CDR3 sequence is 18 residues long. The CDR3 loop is CASSQDSPGQLLNTEAFF. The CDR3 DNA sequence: TGCGCCAGCAGCCAAGATAGCCCAGGACAGCTTCTGAACACTGAAGCTTTCTTT.

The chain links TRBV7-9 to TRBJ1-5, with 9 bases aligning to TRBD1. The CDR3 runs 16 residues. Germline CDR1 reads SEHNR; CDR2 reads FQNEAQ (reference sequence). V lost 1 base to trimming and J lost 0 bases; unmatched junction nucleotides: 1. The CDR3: CASSLDRGHSNQPQHF. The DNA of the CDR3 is TGTGCCAGCAGCTTAGACAGGGGGCATAGCAATCAGCCCCAGCATTTT. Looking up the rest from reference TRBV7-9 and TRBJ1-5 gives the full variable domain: DTGVSQNPRHKITKRGQNVTFRCDPISEHNRLYWYRQTLGQGPEFLTYFQNEAQLEKSRLLSDRFSAERPKGSFSTLEIQRTEQGDSAMYLCASSLDRGHSNQPQHFGDGTRLSIL.

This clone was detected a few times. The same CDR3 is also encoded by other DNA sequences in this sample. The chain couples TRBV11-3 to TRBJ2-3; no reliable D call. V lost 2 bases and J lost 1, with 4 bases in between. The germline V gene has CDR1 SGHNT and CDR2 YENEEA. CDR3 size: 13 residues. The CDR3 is CASSLPGTDTQYF. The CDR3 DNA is TGTGCCAGCAGCTTACCCGGCACAGATACGCAGTATTTT. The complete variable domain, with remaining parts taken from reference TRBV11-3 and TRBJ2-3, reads EAGVVQSPRYKIIEKKQPVAFWCNPISGHNTLYWYLQNLGQGPELLIRYENEEAVDDSQLPKDRFSAERLKGVDSTLKIQPAELGDSAVYLCASSLPGTDTQYFGPGTRLTVL.